This T cell receptor (beta chain) comes out of a study of blood T cell repertoires in COVID-19. Study-level information: Samples came from the United States, Italy and Spain, spanning acute and convalescent COVID-19. The analysed material was cDNA or gDNA that came from T cells, B-cell-depleted T cells, or PBMCs.

The authors' processing: Amplified reference gene primers provided the basis for estimating nucleated cell counts. Repertoires were generated with immunoSEQ multiplex PCR, while TCRdb's copy carries only in-frame clones and drops some. The DNA gave D and trimming, while V, J and clone size come from that table. The sample holds roughly 300,000 clones, around nine tenths seen once. Trimming removed 0 bases from V and 2 bases from J; junction bases left unmatched: 6. This CDR3 has 17 amino acids. Germline CDR1 and CDR2: SGHDT and YYEEEE. The rearrangement joins TRBV5-6 to TRBJ1-2; 11 bases match TRBD1. This TCR was sampled from a woman aged 25-40 years with COVID-19, enrolled during active disease. Sequencing was carried out using peripheral blood. This CDR3 reads CASSLGRTGGINYGYTF. CDR3 DNA sequence: TGTGCCAGCAGCTTGGGGAGGACAGGGGGCATAAACTATGGCTACACCTTC. The complete variable domain, with remaining parts taken from reference TRBV5-6 and TRBJ1-2, reads DAGVTQSPTHLIKTRGQQVTLRCSPKSGHDTVSWYQQALGQGPQFIFQYYEEEERQRGNFPDRFSGHQFPNYSSELNVNALLLGDSALYLCASSLGRTGGINYGYTFGSGTRLTVV.